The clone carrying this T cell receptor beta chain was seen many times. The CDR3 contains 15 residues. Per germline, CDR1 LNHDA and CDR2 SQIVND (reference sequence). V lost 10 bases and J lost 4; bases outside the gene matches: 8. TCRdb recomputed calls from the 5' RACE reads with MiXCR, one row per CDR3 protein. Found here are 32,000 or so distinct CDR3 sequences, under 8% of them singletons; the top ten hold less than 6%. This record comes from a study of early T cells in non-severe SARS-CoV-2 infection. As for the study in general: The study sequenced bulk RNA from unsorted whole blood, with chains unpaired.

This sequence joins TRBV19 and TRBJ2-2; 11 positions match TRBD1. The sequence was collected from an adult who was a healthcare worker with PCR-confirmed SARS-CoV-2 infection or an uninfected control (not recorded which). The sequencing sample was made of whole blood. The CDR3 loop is CATQGDRGFTGELFF. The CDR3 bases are TGTGCCACCCAGGGGGACAGGGGGTTCACCGGGGAGCTGTTTTTT.